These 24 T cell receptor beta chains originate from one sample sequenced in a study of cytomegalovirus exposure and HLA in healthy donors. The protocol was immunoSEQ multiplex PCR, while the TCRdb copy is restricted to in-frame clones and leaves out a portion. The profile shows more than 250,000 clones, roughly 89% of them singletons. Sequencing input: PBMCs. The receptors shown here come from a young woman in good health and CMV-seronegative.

CDR3 in DNA: TGTGCCAGCAGCCAGGGACAGGTCAACGGTTGGGAGCAGTACTTC. This codes for CASSQGQVNGWEQYF. The chain couples TRBV28 to TRBJ2-7; 8 positions match TRBD1. The J segment lost 7 bases and the V segment lost 6 bases, leaving 14 bases of the junction unmatched. The CDR3 spans 15 residues. The V gene's germline CDR1 is MDHEN and CDR2 SYDVKM.

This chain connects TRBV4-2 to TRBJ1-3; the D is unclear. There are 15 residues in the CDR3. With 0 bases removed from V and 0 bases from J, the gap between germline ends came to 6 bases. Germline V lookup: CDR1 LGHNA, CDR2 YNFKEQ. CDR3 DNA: TGTGCCAGCAGCCAAGACTATGGCTCTGGAAACACCATATATTTT. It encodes CASSQDYGSGNTIYF.

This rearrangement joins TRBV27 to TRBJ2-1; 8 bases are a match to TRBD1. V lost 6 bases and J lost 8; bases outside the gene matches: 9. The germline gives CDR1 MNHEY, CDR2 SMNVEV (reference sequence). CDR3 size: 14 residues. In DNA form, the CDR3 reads TGTGCCAGCAGGCGACAGGGGCGCGGCGATGAGCAGTTCTTC. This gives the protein CASRRQGRGDEQFF.

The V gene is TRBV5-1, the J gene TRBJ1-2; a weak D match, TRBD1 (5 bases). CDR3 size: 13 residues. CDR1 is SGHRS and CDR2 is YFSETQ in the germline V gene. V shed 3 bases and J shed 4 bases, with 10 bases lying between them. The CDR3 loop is CASSSDGAYGYTF. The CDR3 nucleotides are TGCGCCAGCAGCTCCGATGGGGCCTATGGCTACACCTTC. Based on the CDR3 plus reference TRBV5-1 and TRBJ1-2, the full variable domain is KAGVTQTPRYLIKTRGQQVTLSCSPISGHRSVSWYQQTPGQGLQFLFEYFSETQRNKGNFPGRFSGRQFSNSRSEMNVSTLELGDSALYLCASSSDGAYGYTFGSGTRLTVV.

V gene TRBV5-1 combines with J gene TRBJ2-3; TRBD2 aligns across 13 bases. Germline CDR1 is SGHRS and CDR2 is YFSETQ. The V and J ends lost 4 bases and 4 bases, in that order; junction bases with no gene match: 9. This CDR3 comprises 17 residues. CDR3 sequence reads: CASSRGTSGTSSDTQYF. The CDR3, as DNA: TGCGCCAGCAGCCGGGGGACTAGCGGGACGTCCTCAGATACGCAGTATTTT.

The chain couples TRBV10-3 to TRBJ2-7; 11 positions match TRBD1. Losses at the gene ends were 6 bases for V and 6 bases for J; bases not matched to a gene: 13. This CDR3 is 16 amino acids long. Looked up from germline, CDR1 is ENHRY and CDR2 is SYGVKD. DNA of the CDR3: TGTGCCATCAGCGAGGGCCCGGACAGGGGGCGCCGCGAGCAGTACTTC. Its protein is CAISEGPDRGRREQYF.

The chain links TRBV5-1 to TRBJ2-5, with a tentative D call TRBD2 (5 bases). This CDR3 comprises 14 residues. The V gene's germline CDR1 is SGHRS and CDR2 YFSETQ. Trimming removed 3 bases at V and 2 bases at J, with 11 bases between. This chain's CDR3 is CASSSYGDQETQYF. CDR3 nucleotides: TGCGCCAGCAGCTCCTACGGGGATCAAGAGACCCAGTACTTC.

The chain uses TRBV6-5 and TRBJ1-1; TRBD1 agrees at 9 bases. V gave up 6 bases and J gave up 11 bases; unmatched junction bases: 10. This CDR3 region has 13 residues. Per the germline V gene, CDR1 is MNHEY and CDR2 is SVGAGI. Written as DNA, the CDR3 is TGTGCCAGCAGACTCACAGGGGGCGCGCGGGCTTTCTTT. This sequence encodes CASRLTGGARAFF.

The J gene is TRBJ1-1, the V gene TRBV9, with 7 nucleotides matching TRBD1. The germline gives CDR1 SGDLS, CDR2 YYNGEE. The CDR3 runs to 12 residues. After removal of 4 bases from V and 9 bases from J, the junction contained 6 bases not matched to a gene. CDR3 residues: CASSPHRGKAFF. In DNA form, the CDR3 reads TGTGCCAGCAGCCCTCACAGGGGAAAAGCTTTCTTT. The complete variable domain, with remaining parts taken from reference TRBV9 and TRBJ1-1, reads DSGVTQTPKHLITATGQRVTLRCSPRSGDLSVYWYQQSLDQGLQFLIQYYNGEERAKGNILERFSAQQFPDLHSELNLSSLELGDSALYFCASSPHRGKAFFGQGTRLTVV.

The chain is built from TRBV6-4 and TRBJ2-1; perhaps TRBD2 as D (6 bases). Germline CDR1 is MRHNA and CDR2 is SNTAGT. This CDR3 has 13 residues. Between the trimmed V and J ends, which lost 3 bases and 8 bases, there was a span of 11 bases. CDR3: CASSEGRRDEQFF. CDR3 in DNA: TGTGCCAGCAGTGAGGGACGGAGGGATGAGCAGTTCTTC.

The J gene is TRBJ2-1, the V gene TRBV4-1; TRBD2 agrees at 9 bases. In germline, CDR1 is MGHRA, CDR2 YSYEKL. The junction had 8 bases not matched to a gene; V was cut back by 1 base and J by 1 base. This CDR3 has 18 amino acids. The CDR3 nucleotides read TGCGCCAGCAGCCAAGTATTGAGGCGGGAGGGGTCCTACAATGAGCAGTTCTTC. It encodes CASSQVLRREGSYNEQFF.

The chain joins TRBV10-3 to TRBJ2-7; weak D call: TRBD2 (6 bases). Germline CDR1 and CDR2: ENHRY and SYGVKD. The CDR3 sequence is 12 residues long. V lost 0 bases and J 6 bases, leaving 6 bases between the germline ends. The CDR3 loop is CAISESGGEQYF. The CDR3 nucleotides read TGTGCCATCAGTGAGTCGGGGGGCGAGCAGTACTTC.

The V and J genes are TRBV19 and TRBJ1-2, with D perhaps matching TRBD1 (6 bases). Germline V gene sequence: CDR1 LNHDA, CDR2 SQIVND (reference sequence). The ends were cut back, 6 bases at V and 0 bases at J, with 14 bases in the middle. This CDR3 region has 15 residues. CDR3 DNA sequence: TGTGCCAGTAGCCCCCAGGGACATCCTAACTATGGCTACACCTTC. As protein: CASSPQGHPNYGYTF.

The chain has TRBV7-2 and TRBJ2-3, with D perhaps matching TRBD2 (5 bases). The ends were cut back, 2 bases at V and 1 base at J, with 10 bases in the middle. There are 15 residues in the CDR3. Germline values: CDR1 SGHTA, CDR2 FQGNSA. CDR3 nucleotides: TGTGCCAGCAGCTTATGGCTAGCCGGCACAGATACGCAGTATTTT. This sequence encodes CASSLWLAGTDTQYF.

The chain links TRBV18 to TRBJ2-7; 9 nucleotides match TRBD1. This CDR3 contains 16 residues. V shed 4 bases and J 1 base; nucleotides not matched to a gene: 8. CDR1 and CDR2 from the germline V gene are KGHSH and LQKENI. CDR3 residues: CASSHPGTGLSYEQYF. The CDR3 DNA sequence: TGTGCCAGCTCACATCCCGGGACAGGGCTTTCCTACGAGCAGTACTTC.

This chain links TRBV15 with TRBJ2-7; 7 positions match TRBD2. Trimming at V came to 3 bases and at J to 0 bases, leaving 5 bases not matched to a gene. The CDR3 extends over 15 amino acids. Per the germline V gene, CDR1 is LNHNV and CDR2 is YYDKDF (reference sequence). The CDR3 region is CATSSRLAASYEQYF. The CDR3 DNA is TGTGCCACCAGCAGCCGCCTAGCGGCCTCCTACGAGCAGTACTTC.

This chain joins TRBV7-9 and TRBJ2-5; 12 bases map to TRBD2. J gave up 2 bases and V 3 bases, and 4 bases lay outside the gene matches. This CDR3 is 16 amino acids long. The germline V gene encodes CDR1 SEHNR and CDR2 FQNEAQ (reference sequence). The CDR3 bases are TGTGCCAGCAGCTTGCCCGGACTAGCGGGACAAGAGACCCAGTACTTC. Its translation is CASSLPGLAGQETQYF. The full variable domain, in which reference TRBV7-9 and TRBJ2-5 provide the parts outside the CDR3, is DTGVSQNPRHKITKRGQNVTFRCDPISEHNRLYWYRQTLGQGPEFLTYFQNEAQLEKSRLLSDRFSAERPKGSFSTLEIQRTEQGDSAMYLCASSLPGLAGQETQYFGPGTRLLVL.

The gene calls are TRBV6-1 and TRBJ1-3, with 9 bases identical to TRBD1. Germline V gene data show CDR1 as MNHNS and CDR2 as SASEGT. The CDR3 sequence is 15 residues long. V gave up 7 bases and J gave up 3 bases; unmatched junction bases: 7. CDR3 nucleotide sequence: TGTGCCAGCAACCCCGGGACAGGGAATGGAAACACCATATATTTT. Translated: CASNPGTGNGNTIYF.

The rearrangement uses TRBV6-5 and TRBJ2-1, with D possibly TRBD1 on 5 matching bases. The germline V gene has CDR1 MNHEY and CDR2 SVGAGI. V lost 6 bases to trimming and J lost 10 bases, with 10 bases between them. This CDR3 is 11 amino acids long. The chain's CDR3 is CASRSGPEQFF. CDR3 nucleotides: TGTGCCAGCAGGTCAGGGCCAGAGCAGTTCTTC.

The CDR3 reads CASSVEETGQFF. CDR3 sequence (DNA): TGTGCCAGCAGCGTAGAGGAGACGGGGCAGTTCTTC. This chain uses TRBV9 with TRBJ2-1, with unresolved D. Germline values: CDR1 SGDLS, CDR2 YYNGEE. The CDR3 sequence is 12 residues long. Trimming pared 0 bases from V and 12 bases from J, leaving 10 bases between.

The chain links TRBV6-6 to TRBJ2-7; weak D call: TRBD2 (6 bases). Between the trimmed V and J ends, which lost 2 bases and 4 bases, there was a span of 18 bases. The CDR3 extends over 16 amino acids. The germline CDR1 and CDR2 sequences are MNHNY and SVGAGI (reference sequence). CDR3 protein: CASSYPTGTRLYEQYF. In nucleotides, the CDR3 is TGTGCCAGCAGTTACCCCACCGGGACTCGCCTTTACGAGCAGTACTTC.

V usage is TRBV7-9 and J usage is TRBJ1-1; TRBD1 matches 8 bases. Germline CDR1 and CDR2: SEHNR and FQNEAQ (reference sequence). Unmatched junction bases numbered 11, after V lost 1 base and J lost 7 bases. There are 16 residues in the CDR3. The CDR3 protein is CASSLVYHQGAGEAFF. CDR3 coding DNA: TGTGCCAGCAGCTTAGTATATCATCAGGGGGCCGGTGAAGCTTTCTTT.

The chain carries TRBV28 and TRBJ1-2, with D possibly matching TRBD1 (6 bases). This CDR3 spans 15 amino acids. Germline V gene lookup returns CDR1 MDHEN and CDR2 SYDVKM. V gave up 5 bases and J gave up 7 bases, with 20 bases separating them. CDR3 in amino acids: CASSPPGGGTGGYTF. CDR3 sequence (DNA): TGTGCCAGCAGTCCCCCTGGGGGGGGCACGGGTGGCTACACCTTC.

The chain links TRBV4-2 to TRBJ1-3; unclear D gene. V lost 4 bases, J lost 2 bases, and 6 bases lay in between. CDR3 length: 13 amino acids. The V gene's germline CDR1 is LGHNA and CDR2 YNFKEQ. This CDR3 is CASSRETGNTIYF. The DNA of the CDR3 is TGTGCCAGCAGCCGGGAGACTGGAAACACCATATATTTT.